The rows below give T cell receptor beta chains drawn from one sample of a study of T cells expressing NK-cell markers. TCRdb processed the 5' RACE reads again and assigns one entry to each CDR3 protein, with no DNA. The sample includes about 260,000 distinct CDR3 sequences. Sequencing was done on a sample of blood T cells: a sorted CD56 or NKG2C T cell subset, CD4+ or CD8+ T cells, or bulk PBMC T cells (not recorded which). These TCRs come from a man between 18 and 35 years old in good health. Both conserved end residues are part of each CDR3. The order of the fields is J gene, CDR3 length, V gene, CDR3 protein.

j_gene: TRBJ1-4; len: 14; v_gene: TRBV30; CDR3aa: CAGIYRGSGEKLFF
j_gene: TRBJ2-1; len: 14; v_gene: TRBV5-1; CDR3aa: CASTGKSSYNEQFF
j_gene: TRBJ2-3; len: 18; v_gene: TRBV9; CDR3aa: CASSPHRGRAFGTDTQYF
j_gene: TRBJ2-5; len: 14; v_gene: TRBV27; CDR3aa: CASSRREGLETQYF
j_gene: TRBJ2-7; len: 14; v_gene: TRBV29-1; CDR3aa: CSVGFGQGANEQYF
j_gene: TRBJ1-3; len: 14; v_gene: TRBV30; CDR3aa: CAWSTQFSGNTIYF
j_gene: TRBJ2-3; len: 13; v_gene: TRBV5-5; CDR3aa: CASNRGGGDTQYF
j_gene: TRBJ2-6; len: 18; v_gene: TRBV10-3; CDR3aa: CAISGPGQGLSGANVLTF
j_gene: TRBJ2-5; len: 13; v_gene: TRBV29-1; CDR3aa: CSAAPTDQETQYF
j_gene: TRBJ2-2; len: 16; v_gene: TRBV5-1; CDR3aa: CASRRLAGVLAGELFF
j_gene: TRBJ2-7; len: 12; v_gene: TRBV20-1; CDR3aa: CSARGGPYEQYF
j_gene: TRBJ2-7; len: 15; v_gene: TRBV18; CDR3aa: CASSPTGQGLYEQYF
j_gene: TRBJ2-5; len: 15; v_gene: TRBV6-1; CDR3aa: CASSEARKQGGTQYF
j_gene: TRBJ2-2; len: 13; v_gene: TRBV4-2; CDR3aa: CASSQDYAGELFF
j_gene: TRBJ1-1; len: 13; v_gene: TRBV29-1; CDR3aa: CSAQPELDTEAFF
j_gene: TRBJ2-3; len: 15; v_gene: TRBV3-1; CDR3aa: CASSQDVRVGDTQYF
j_gene: TRBJ2-7; len: 17; v_gene: TRBV7-8; CDR3aa: CASSLRRGALTGHEQYF
j_gene: TRBJ2-2; len: 14; v_gene: TRBV3-1; CDR3aa: CASSPGQSTGELFF
j_gene: TRBJ2-5; len: 14; v_gene: TRBV5-1; CDR3aa: CASSLDRAQETQYF
j_gene: TRBJ1-3; len: 11; v_gene: TRBV20-1; CDR3aa: CSVFSGNTIYF
j_gene: TRBJ1-1; len: 15; v_gene: TRBV12-3/TRBV12-4; CDR3aa: CASSSQGAQDTEAFF
j_gene: TRBJ2-1; len: 15; v_gene: TRBV5-1; CDR3aa: CASSGSGESYNEQFF
j_gene: TRBJ1-6; len: 15; v_gene: TRBV20-1; CDR3aa: CSARKPSSYNSPLHF
j_gene: TRBJ2-1; len: 14; v_gene: TRBV20-1; CDR3aa: CSARDVPTYNEQFF
j_gene: TRBJ2-1; len: 14; v_gene: TRBV20-1; CDR3aa: CSAKVGASGNEQFF
j_gene: TRBJ2-2; len: 15; v_gene: TRBV20-1; CDR3aa: CSARDRVWEAGELFF
j_gene: TRBJ2-3; len: 14; v_gene: TRBV6-2/TRBV6-3; CDR3aa: CASCQAGGTDTQYF
j_gene: TRBJ2-1; len: 15; v_gene: TRBV5-1; CDR3aa: CASSLAASGHNEQFF
j_gene: TRBJ2-3; len: 17; v_gene: TRBV28; CDR3aa: CASSPRRLAGNVDTQYF
j_gene: TRBJ2-5; len: 16; v_gene: TRBV5-1; CDR3aa: CASSLEGTGLGETQYF
j_gene: TRBJ2-1; len: 12; v_gene: TRBV5-1; CDR3aa: CASSRTGSPSFF
j_gene: TRBJ2-5; len: 15; v_gene: TRBV5-4; CDR3aa: CASSLARQGQETQYF
j_gene: TRBJ2-7; len: 11; v_gene: TRBV29-1; CDR3aa: CSVVGVYEQYF
j_gene: TRBJ2-3; len: 16; v_gene: TRBV7-8; CDR3aa: CASSLGQGTKGDTQYF
j_gene: TRBJ2-1; len: 11; v_gene: TRBV29-1; CDR3aa: CSSAVYNEQFF
j_gene: TRBJ2-7; len: 12; v_gene: TRBV30; CDR3aa: CAWGTESYEQYF
j_gene: TRBJ1-5; len: 14; v_gene: TRBV12-3/TRBV12-4; CDR3aa: CASSLVGVFQPQHF
j_gene: TRBJ2-3; len: 13; v_gene: TRBV5-5; CDR3aa: CASSPAPADTQYF
j_gene: TRBJ2-2; len: 15; v_gene: TRBV12-3/TRBV12-4; CDR3aa: CASSSSGRGNGELFF
j_gene: TRBJ2-5; len: 14; v_gene: TRBV7-7; CDR3aa: CASSVSSGQETQYF
j_gene: TRBJ2-3; len: 14; v_gene: TRBV10-3; CDR3aa: CASRQGTETDTQYF
j_gene: TRBJ2-1; len: 13; v_gene: TRBV3-1; CDR3aa: CASSRPDSSEQFF
j_gene: TRBJ2-1; len: 14; v_gene: TRBV29-1; CDR3aa: CSVDRRDSYNEQFF
j_gene: TRBJ2-5; len: 15; v_gene: TRBV12-3/TRBV12-4; CDR3aa: CASTLSGLTQETQYF
j_gene: TRBJ2-7; len: 14; v_gene: TRBV5-1; CDR3aa: CASSLHDRRGEQYF
j_gene: TRBJ2-1; len: 14; v_gene: TRBV6-5; CDR3aa: CASRYGRQYNEQFF
j_gene: TRBJ2-1; len: 12; v_gene: TRBV29-1; CDR3aa: CSADTSYNEQFF
j_gene: TRBJ2-1; len: 15; v_gene: TRBV20-1; CDR3aa: CSAGRSSGTLNEQFF
j_gene: TRBJ2-1; len: 13; v_gene: TRBV19; CDR3aa: CASNSRSYNEQFF
j_gene: TRBJ1-1; len: 15; v_gene: TRBV4-3; CDR3aa: CASSHQTGGNTEAFF
j_gene: TRBJ2-2; len: 14; v_gene: TRBV12-3/TRBV12-4; CDR3aa: CASRRDTETRELFF
j_gene: TRBJ1-2; len: 15; v_gene: TRBV7-9; CDR3aa: CASSPPGLNSGGYTF
j_gene: TRBJ1-6; len: 15; v_gene: TRBV5-1; CDR3aa: CASSLDGREQSPLHF
j_gene: TRBJ2-5; len: 15; v_gene: TRBV3-1; CDR3aa: CASSHPHPYQETQYF